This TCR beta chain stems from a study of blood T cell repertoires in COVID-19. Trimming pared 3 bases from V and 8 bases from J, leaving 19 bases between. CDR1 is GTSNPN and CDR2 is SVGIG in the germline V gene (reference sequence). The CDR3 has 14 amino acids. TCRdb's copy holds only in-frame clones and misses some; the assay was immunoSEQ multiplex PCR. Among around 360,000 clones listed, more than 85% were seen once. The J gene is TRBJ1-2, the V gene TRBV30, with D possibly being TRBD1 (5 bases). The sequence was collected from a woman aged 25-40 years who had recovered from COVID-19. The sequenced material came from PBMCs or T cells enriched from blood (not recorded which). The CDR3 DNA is TGTGCCTGGAGCGCTGGGACTTTTCAGGGAGGCTACACCTTC. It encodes CAWSAGTFQGGYTF.